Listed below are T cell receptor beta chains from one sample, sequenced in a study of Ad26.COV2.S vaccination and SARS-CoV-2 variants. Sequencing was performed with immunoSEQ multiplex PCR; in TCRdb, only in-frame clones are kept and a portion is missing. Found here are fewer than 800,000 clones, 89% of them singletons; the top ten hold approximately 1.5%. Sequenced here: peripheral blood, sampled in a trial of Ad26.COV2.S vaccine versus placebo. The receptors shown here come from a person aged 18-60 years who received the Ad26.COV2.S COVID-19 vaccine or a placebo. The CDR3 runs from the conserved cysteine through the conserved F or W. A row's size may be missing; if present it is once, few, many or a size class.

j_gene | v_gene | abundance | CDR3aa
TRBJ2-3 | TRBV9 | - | CASSASGGSGRAADTQYF
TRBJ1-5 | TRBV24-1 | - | CATSDSPGSERNQPQHF
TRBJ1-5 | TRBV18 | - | CASSPLSGNQPQHF
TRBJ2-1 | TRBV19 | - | CASSMEAGRLFF
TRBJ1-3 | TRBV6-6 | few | CASMGEAGNTIYF
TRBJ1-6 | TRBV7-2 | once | CASSPGQASPLHF
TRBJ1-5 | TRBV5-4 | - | CASSLDPNQPQHF
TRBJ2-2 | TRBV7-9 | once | CASSLYINTGELFF
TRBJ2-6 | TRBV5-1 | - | CASSSGQGNTGANVLTF
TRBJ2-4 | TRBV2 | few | CATWNFGKNIQYF
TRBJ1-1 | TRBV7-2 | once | CASSLDSIDLNTEAFF
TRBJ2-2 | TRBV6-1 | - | CASSGESAGVNTGELFF
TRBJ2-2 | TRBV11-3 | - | CASSFKGWVLNTGELFF
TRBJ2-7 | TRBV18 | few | CASAPGLQTEQYF
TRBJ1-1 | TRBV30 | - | CACDRGRLSRSVRTEAFF
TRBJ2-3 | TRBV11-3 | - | CASSPGGRTDTQYF
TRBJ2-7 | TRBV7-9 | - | CASSFVAYEQYF
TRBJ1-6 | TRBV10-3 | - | CAITWTDDSPLHF
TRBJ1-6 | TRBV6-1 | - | CASSEVWSYNSPLHF
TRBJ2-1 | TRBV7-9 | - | CASSFGALAGAGEQFF
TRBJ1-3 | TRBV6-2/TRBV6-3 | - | CASSNRDSPGNTIYF
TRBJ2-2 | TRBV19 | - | CASSTLGGSNTGELFF
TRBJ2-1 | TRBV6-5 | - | CASKTGGLYNEQFF
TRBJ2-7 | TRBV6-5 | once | CASSFSGPTYEQYF
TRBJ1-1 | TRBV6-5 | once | CASSYPRGKGEAFF
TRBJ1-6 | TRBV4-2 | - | CASSQVLQGLDSPLHF
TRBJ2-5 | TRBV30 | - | CAWSVGSQETQYF
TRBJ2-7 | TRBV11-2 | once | CASSLGTGTVYEQYF
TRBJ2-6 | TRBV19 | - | CASTHPGSGANVLTF
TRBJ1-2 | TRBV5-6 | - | CASSLSPTGYGYTF
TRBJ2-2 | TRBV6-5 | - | CASSYPRGELFF
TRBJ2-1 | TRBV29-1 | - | CSVASGGLTYNEQFF
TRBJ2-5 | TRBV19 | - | CASSIDPGQGGGETQYF
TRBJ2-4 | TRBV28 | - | CASSSPGQAAKNIQYF
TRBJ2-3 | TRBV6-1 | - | CASSEARGDTQYF
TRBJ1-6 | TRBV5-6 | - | CASSLNNSPLHF
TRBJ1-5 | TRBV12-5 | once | CASGLGQRALPQHF
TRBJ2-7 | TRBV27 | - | CASSSPASSYEQYF
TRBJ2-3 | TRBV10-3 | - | CAISQGQGVADTQYF
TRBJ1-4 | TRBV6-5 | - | CASRRTGATNEKLFF
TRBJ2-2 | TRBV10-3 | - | CAISETWTGGNTGELFF
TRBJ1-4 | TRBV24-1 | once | CANSGIPFATNEKLFF
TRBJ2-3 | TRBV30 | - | CAWSGTTSDTQYF
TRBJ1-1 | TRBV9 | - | CASSAGGYTEAFF
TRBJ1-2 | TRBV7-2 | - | CASSLDSLGSPGYTF
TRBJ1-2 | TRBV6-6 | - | CASSYSIRYTF
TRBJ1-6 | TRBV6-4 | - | CASSDQGGSPLHF
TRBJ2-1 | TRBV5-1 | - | CASSDRGSSYNEQFF
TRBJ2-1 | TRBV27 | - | CASSLNPSGSSEQFF
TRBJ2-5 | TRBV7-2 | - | CASSWGQGLRETQYF
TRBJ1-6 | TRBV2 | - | CASRLESSYNSPLHF
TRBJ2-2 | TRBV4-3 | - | CASSQDRAEITGELFF
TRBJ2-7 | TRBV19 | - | CASSMVGIGHEQYF
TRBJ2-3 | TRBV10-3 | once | CAISWTANTDTQYF
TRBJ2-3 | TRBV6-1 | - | CASSEAGRSTDTQYF